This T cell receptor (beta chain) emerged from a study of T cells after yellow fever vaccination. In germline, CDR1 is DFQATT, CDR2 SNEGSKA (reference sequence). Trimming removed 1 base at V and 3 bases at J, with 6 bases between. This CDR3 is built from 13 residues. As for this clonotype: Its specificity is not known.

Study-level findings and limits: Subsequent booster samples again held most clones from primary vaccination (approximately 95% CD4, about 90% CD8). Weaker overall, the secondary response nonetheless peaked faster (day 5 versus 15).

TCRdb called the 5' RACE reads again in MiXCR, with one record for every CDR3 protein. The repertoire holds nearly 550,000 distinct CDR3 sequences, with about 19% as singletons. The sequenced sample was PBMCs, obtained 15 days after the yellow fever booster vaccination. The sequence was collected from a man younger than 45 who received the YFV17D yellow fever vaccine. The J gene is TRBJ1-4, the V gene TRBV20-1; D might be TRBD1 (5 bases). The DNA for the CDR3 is TGCAGTGCTAGAGTGGGACCTAATGAAAAACTGTTTTTT. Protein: CSARVGPNEKLFF.